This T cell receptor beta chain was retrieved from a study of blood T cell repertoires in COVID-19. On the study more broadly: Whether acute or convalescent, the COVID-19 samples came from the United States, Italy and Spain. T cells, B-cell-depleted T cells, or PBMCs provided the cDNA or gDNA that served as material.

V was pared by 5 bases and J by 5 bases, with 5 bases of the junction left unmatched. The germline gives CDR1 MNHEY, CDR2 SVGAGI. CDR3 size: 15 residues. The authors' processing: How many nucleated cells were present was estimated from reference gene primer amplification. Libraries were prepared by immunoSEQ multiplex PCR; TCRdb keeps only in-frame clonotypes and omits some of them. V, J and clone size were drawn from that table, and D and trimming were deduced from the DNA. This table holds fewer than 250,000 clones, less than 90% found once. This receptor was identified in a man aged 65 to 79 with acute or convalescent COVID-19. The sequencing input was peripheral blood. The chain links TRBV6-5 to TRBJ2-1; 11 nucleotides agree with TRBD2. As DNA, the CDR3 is TGTGCCAGCAGTCTACTAGCGGGAGCCGACAATGAGCAGTTCTTC. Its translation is CASSLLAGADNEQFF.